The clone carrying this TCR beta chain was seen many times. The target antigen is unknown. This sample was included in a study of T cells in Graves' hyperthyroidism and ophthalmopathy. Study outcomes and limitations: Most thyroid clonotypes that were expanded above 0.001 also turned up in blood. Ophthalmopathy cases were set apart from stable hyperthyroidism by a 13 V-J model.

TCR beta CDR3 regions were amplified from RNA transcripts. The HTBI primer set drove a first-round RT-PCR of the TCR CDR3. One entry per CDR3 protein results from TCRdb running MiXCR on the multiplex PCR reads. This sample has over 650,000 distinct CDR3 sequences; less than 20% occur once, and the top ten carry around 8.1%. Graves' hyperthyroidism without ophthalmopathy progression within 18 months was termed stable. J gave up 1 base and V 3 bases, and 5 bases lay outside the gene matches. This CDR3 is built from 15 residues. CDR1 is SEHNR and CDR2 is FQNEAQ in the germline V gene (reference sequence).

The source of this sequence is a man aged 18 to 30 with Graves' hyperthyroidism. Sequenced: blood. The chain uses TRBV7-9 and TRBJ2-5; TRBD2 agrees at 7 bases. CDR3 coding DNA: TGTGCCAGCAGCTTTGCCGGGACTACCCAAGAGACCCAGTACTTC. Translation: CASSFAGTTQETQYF.